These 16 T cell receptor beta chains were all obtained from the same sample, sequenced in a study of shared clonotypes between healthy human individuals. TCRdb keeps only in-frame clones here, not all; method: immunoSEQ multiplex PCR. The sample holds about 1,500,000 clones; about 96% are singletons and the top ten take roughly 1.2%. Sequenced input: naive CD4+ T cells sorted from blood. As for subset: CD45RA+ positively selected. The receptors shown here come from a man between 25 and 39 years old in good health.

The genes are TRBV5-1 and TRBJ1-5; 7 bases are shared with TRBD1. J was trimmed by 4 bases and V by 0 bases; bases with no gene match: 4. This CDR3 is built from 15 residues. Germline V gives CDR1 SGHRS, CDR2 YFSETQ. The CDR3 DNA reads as TGCGCCAGCAGCTTGGAGGGGGCAGAGAATCAGCCCCAGCATTTT. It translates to CASSLEGAENQPQHF.

The DNA for the CDR3 is TGCGCCAGCAGTGACCGGAGGGCCAAAGATACGCAGTATTTT. Translated, it gives CASSDRRAKDTQYF. The chain employs TRBV10-1 and TRBJ2-3, with D possibly TRBD2 on 6 matching bases. The CDR3 loop spans 14 amino acids. CDR1 WNHNN and CDR2 SYGVQD come from the germline V gene (reference sequence). V dropped 3 bases and J dropped 5 bases, with 12 bases sitting between them.

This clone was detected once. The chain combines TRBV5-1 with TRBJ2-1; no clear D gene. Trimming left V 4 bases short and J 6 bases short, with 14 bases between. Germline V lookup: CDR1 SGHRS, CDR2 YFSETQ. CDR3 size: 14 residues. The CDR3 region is CASSGQSQANEQFF. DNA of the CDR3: TGCGCCAGCAGCGGGCAGTCCCAAGCCAATGAGCAGTTCTTC.

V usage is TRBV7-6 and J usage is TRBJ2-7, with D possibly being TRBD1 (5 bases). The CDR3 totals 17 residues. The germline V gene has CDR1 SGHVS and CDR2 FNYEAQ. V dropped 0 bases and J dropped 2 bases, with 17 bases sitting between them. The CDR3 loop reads CASSLAPNQGGPYEQYF. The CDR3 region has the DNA TGTGCCAGCAGCTTAGCACCTAACCAGGGTGGCCCCTACGAGCAGTACTTC.

This CDR3 is CASSVIRQGDGYTF. Written as DNA, the CDR3 is TGTGCCAGCAGCGTGATCCGGCAGGGGGATGGCTACACCTTC. V gene TRBV2 combines with J gene TRBJ1-2; 7 bases line up with TRBD1. V lost 6 bases and J lost 6; bases outside the gene matches: 10. This CDR3 contains 14 residues. Per germline, CDR1 SNHLY and CDR2 FYNNEI. Combining the CDR3 with reference TRBV2 and TRBJ1-2 gives the whole variable domain EPEVTQTPSHQVTQMGQEVILRCVPISNHLYFYWYRQILGQKVEFLVSFYNNEISEKSEIFDDQFSVERPDGSNFTLKIRSTKLEDSAMYFCASSVIRQGDGYTFGSGTRLTVV.

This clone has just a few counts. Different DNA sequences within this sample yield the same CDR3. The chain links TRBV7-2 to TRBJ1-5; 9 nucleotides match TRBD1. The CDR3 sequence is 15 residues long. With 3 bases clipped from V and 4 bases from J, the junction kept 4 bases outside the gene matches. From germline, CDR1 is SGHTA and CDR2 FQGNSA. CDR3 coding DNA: TGTGCCAGCAGCTTGGACAGGGGACTTAATCAGCCCCAGCATTTT. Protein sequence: CASSLDRGLNQPQHF.

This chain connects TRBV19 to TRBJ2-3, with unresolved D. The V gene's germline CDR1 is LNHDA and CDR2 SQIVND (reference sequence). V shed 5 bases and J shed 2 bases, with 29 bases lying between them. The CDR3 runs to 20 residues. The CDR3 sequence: CASSVRAPLVPRPHTDTQYF. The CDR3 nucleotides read TGTGCCAGTAGTGTACGGGCTCCCCTGGTTCCCCGTCCCCACACAGATACGCAGTATTTT.

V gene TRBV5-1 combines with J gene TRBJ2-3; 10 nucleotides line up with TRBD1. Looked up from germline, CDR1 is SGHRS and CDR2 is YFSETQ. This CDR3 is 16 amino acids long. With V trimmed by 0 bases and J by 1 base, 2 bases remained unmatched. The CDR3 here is CASSLGQGAGTDTQYF. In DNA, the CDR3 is TGCGCCAGCAGCTTGGGACAGGGGGCTGGCACAGATACGCAGTATTTT. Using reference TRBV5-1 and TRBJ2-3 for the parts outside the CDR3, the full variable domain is KAGVTQTPRYLIKTRGQQVTLSCSPISGHRSVSWYQQTPGQGLQFLFEYFSETQRNKGNFPGRFSGRQFSNSRSEMNVSTLELGDSALYLCASSLGQGAGTDTQYFGPGTRLTVL.

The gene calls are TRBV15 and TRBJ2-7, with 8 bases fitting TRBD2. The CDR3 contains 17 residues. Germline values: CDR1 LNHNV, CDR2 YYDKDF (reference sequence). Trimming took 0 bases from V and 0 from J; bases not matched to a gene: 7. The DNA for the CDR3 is TGTGCCACCAGCAGAGATTATGGAGCGGGAGTCTCCTACGAGCAGTACTTC. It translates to CATSRDYGAGVSYEQYF.

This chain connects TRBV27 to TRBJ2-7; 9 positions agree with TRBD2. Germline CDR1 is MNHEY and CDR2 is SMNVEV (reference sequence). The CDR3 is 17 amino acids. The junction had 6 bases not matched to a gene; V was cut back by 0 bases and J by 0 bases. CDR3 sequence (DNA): TGTGCCAGCAGTTTATCCCCGACTAGCGGCAACTCCTACGAGCAGTACTTC. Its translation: CASSLSPTSGNSYEQYF.

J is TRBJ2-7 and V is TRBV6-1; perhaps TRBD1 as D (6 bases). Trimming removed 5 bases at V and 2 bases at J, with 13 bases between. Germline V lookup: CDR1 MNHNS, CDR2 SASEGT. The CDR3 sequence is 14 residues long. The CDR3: CASSQQGPAYEQYF. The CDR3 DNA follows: TGTGCCAGCAGTCAACAGGGACCCGCCTACGAGCAGTACTTC.

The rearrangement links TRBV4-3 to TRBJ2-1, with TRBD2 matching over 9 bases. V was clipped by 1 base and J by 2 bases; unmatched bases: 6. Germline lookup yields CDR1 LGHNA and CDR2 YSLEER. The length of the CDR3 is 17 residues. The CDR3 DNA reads TGCGCCAGCAGCCAAGTACGACTAGCGGTTACCTACAATGAGCAGTTCTTC. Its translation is CASSQVRLAVTYNEQFF.

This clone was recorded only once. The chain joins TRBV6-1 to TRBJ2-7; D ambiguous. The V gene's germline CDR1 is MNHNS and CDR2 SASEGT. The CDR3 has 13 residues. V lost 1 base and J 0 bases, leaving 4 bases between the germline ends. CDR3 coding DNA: TGTGCCAGCAGTGAAGGGAGCTCCTACGAGCAGTACTTC. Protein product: CASSEGSSYEQYF.

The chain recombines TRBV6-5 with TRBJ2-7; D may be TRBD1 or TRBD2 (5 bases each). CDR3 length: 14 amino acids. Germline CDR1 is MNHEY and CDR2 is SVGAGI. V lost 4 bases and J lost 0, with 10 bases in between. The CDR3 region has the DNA TGTGCCAGCAGTTCCCGGGACCACTCCTACGAGCAGTACTTC. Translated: CASSSRDHSYEQYF.

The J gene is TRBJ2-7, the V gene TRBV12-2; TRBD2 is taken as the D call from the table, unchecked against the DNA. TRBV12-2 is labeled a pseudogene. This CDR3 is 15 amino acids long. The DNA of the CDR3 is TGTGCAAGTCGCTTAGGACTAGCGGGATTCGACGAGCAGTACTTC. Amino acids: CASRLGLAGFDEQYF.

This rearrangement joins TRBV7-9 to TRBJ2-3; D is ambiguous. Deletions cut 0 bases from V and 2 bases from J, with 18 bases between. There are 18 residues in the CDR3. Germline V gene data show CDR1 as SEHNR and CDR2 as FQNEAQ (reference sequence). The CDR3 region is CASSLARATYTITDTQYF. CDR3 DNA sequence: TGTGCCAGCAGCTTAGCTAGGGCTACCTATACCATCACAGATACGCAGTATTTT.